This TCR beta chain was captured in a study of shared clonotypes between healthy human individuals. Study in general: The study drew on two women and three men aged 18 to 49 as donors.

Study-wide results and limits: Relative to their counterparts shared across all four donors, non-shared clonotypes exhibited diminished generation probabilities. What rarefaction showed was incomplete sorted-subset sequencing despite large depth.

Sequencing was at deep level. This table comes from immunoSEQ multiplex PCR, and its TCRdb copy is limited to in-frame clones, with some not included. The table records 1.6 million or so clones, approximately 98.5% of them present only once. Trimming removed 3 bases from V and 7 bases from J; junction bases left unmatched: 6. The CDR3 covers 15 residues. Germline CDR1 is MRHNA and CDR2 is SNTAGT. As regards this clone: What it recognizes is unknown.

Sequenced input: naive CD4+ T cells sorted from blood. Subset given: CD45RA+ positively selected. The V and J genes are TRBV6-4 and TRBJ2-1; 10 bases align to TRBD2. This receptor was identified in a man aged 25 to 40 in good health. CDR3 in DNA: TGTGCCAGCAGTGAGGTAGCGGGAGGCGAAAATGAGCAGTTCTTC. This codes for CASSEVAGGENEQFF.